The T cell receptor (beta chain) described here comes from a study of identical twins. Study observations and caveats: Cross-sectional statistics, not tracking of the same donors, supported the conclusions.

About this clonotype itself: What it recognizes is unknown.

TCRdb analysed the 5' RACE reads with MiXCR anew, one entry per CDR3 protein. The sample consists of roughly 1.6 million distinct CDR3 sequences, around a third of them appearing once. The CDR3 covers 16 residues. Germline-derived CDR1 and CDR2 are GTSNPN and SVGIG (reference sequence). Trimming took 4 bases from V and 7 from J; bases not matched to a gene: 12. This chain links TRBV30 with TRBJ2-3; 12 nucleotides match TRBD2. The sample comprised cord blood. The origin of this receptor is a newborn girl in good health. The CDR3 reads CAWNRGLAGPQHTQYF. Written as DNA, the CDR3 is TGTGCCTGGAACCGAGGACTAGCGGGGCCGCAGCATACGCAGTATTTT.